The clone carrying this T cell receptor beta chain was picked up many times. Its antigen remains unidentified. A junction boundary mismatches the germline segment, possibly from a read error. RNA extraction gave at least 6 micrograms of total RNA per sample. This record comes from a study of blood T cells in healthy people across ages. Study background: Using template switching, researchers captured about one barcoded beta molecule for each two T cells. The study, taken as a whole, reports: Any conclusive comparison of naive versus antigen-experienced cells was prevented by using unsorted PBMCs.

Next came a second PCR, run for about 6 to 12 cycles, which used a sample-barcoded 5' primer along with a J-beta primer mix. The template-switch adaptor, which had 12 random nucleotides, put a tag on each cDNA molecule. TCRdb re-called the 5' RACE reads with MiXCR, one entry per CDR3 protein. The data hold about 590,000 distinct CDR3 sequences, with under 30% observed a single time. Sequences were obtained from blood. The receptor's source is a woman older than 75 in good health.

Here the CDR3 reads CASSGAGGSSYEQYF. The CDR3, as DNA: TGCGCCAGCAGCGGCGCAGGGGGCTCGAGCTACGAGCAGTACTTC. The chain is built from TRBV7-6 and TRBJ2-7; 8 bases are shared with TRBD1. Germline CDR1 and CDR2: SGHVS and FNYEAQ. This CDR3 is 15 amino acids long.